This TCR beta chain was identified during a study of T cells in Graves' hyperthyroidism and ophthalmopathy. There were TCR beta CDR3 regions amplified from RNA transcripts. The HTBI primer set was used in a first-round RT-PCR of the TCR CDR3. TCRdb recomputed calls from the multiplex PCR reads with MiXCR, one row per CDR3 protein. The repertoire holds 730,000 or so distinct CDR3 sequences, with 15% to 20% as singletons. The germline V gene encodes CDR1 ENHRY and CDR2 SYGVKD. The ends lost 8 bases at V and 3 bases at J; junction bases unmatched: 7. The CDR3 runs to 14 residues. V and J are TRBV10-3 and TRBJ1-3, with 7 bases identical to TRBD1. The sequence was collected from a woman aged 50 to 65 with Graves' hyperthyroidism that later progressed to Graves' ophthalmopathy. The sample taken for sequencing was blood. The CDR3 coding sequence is TGTGCCATCGGCGGGACAGTTTATGGAAACACCATATATTTT. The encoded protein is CAIGGTVYGNTIYF.